This TCR beta chain stems from a study of T cells in localized non-small cell lung cancer. About this clone itself: No antigen is known for it.

Libraries were prepared by immunoSEQ multiplex PCR; TCRdb keeps only in-frame clonotypes and omits some of them. The sample lists 20,000 to 30,000 clones, about 80% occurring once. Study outcomes and limitations: Uninvolved adjacent lung had more T cell clonality than any other tissue, topping tumor. Greater blood T cell density accompanied longer overall survival. Turning up in adjacent lung were a median approximately 60 of the top 100 tumor clones.

V lost 2 bases and J 8 bases, leaving 6 bases between the germline ends. Germline V gene data show CDR1 as MNHNS and CDR2 as SASEGT. CDR3 length: 11 residues. Sequencing was performed on PBMCs, taken before any cancer treatment. The chain joins TRBV6-1 to TRBJ1-2, with D unresolved. The sequence was obtained from a man aged 35-75 years with stage II lung adenocarcinoma. In DNA form, the CDR3 reads TGTGCCAGCAGTGAACTAGGGGGCTACACCTTC. This sequence encodes CASSELGGYTF.